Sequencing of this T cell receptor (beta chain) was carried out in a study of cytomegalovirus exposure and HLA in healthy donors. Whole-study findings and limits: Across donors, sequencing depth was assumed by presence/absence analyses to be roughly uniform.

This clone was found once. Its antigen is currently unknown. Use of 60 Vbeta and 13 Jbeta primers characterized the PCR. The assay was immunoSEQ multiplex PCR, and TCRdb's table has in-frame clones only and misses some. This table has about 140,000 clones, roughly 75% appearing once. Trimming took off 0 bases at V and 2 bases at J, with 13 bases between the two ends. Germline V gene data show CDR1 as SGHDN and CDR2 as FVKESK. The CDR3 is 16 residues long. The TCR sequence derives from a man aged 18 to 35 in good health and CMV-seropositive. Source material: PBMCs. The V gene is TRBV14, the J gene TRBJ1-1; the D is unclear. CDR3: CASSQDLGRTNTEAFF. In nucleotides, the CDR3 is TGTGCCAGCAGCCAAGATCTAGGGAGAACCAACACTGAAGCTTTCTTT.